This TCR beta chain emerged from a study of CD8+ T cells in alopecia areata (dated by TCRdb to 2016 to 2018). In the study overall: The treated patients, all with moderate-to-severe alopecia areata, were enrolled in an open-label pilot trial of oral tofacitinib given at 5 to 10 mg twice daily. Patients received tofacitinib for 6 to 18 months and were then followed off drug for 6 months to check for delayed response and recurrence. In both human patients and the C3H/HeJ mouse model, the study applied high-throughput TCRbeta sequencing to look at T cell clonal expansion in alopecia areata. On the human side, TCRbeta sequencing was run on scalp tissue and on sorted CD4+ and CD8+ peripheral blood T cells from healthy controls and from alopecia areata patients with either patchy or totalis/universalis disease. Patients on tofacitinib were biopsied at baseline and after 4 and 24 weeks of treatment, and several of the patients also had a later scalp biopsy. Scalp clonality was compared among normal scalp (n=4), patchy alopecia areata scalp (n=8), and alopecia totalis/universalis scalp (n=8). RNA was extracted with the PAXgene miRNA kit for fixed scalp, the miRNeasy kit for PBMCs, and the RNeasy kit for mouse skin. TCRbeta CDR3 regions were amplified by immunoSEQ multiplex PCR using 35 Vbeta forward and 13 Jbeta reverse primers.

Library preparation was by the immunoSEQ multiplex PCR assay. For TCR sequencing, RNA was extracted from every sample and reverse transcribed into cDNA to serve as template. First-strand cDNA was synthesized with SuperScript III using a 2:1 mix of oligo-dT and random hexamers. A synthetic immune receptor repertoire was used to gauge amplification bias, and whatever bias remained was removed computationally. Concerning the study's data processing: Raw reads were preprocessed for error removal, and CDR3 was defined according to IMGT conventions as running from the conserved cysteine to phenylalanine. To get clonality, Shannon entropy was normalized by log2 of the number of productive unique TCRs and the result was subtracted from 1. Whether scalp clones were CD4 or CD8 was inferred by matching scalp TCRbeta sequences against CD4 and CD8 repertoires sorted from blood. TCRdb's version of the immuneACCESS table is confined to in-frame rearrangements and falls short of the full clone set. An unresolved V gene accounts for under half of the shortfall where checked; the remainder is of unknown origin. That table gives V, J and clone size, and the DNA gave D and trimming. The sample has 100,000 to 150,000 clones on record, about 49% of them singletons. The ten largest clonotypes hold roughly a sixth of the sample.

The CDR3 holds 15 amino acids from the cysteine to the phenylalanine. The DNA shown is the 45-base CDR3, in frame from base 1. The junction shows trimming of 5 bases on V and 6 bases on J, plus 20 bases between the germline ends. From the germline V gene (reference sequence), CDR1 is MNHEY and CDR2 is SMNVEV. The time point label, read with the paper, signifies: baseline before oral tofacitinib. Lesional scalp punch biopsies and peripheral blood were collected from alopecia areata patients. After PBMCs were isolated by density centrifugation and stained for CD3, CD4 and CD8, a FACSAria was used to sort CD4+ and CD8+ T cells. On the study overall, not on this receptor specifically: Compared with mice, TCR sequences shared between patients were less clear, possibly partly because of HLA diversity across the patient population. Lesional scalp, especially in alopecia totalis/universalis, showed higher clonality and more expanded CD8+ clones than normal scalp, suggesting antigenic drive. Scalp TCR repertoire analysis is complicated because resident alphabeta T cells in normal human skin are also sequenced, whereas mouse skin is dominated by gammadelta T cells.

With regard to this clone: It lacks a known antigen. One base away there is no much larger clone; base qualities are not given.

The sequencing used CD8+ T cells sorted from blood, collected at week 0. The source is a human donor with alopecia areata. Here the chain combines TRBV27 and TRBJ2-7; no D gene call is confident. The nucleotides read TGTGCCAGCAGTGGCCCCCCTGGTGACGCCTCCGAGCAGTACTTC. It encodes CASSGPPGDASEQYF.